This TCR beta chain originates from a study of shared clonotypes between healthy human individuals. Study background: CD8 memory received one plate per donor, CD8 naive two, CD4 memory three and CD4 naive three.

Using immunoSEQ multiplex PCR, the repertoire was profiled, and TCRdb retains in-frame clones only, with some absent. The sample holds 2 million to 3 million clones, 93% seen once. Regarding this clone: Its antigen remains unknown.

Findings of the study overall: Naive subsets tended to show greater estimated richness than memory subsets.

The material sequenced was naive CD4+ T cells from PBMCs. Regarding subset: CD45RA+ positively selected. The origin of this receptor is a young man in good health. Some clones in this sample may be carry-over from other donors' samples.

The CDR3 DNA reads as TGTGCCAGCAGCGTAGCTTGGGGGCGGGAGGAAAAACTGTTTTTT. It is translated as CASSVAWGREEKLFF. J is TRBJ1-4 and V is TRBV9; possibly TRBD1 for D (6 bases). CDR3 length: 15 residues. V lost 0 bases, J lost 8 bases, and 14 bases lay in between. Germline V lookup: CDR1 SGDLS, CDR2 YYNGEE.